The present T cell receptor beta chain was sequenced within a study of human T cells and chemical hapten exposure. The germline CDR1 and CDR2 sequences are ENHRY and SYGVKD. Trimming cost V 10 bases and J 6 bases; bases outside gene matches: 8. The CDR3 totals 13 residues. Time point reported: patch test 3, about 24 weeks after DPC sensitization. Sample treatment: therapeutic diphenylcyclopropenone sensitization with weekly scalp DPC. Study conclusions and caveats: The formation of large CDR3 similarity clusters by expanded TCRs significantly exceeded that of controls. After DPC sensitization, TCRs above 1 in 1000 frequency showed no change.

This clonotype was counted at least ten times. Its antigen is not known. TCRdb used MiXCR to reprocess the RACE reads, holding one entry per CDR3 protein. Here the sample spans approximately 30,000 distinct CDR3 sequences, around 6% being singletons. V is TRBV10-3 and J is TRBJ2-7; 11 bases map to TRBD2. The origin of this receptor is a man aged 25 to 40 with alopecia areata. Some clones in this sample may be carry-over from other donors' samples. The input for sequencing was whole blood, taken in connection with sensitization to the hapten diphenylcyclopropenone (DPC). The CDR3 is CATNLAGGREQYF. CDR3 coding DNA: TGTGCCACGAACCTAGCGGGAGGACGCGAGCAGTACTTC.